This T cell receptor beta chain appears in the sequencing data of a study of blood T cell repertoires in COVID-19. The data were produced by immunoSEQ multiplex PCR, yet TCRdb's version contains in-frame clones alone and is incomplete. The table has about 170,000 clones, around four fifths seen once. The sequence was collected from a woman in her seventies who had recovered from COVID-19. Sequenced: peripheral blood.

The DNA for the CDR3 is TGTGCCACCAGTGACCCCGGACTAGCGGGAGGGCCGTCTGGGGCCAACGTCCTGACTTTC. Its protein product is CATSDPGLAGGPSGANVLTF. This chain links TRBV24-1 with TRBJ2-6; the match to TRBD2 covers 15 bases. Germline trimming cut 4 bases from V and 1 base from J; bases unmatched to any gene: 7. CDR3 length equals 20 residues. CDR1 and CDR2 (germline): KGHDR, SFDVKD.